This T cell receptor beta chain came from a study of somatic mutations in cytotoxic T cells in rheumatoid arthritis. For the study at large: Each patient's diagnosis was followed right away by a blood draw (30 ml EDTA), before any treatment. Findings and limits, study-wide: Neither rheumatoid arthritis patients nor age-matched healthy controls had significantly different CD8+ T-cell clonality from the other group. The targets (antigens) of the expanded CD8+ clones were not known.

Positive magnetic bead selection was used to isolate CD4+ and CD8+ cells; purity was checked by flow cytometry. TCRdb's copy holds only in-frame clones and misses some; the assay was immunoSEQ multiplex PCR. The data show roughly 13,000 clones, around 76% seen once. The CDR3 extends over 18 amino acids. V was pared by 2 bases and J by 9 bases, with 15 bases of the junction left unmatched. The germline V gene encodes CDR1 WSHSY and CDR2 SAAADI. Note on this clone: The target antigen is unknown.

The TCR sequence derives from an adult with rheumatoid arthritis. The sample consisted of CD8+ T cells sorted from blood. This sequence joins TRBV10-2 and TRBJ2-1; the match to TRBD2 covers 11 bases. Here the CDR3 reads CASSEGGRASGRWGEQFF. CDR3 DNA sequence: TGCGCCAGCAGTGAGGGGGGCCGTGCTAGCGGGAGGTGGGGTGAGCAGTTCTTC.